These T cell receptor beta chains were read from a single sample in a study of cytomegalovirus exposure and HLA in healthy donors. Clones were sequenced by immunoSEQ multiplex PCR, and TCRdb holds only the in-frame ones, with some missing. Of some 220,000 clones listed, 85% to 90% are singletons. Sequenced sample: PBMCs. All receptors derive from a young woman in good health and CMV-seronegative. Both conserved end residues are part of each CDR3. A D gene is named only where the DNA matches it firmly. Only part of the rows carry a size: once, few, many, or a class if the clone is expanded.

abundance,len,j_gene,v_gene,d_gene,CDR3nt,CDR3aa
NA,14,TRBJ1-4,TRBV11-2,NA,TGTGCCAGCAGCTTTTCACGGGGTGTTGAGAAACTGTTTTTT,CASSFSRGVEKLFF
NA,13,TRBJ1-4,TRBV5-1,NA,TGCGCCAGCAGCTTGGGCGGAACCGAAAAACTGTTTTTT,CASSLGGTEKLFF
few,16,TRBJ2-3,TRBV6-6,TRBD1,TGTGCCAGCAGTTACGCCCAGGGGGTGTCCACAGATACGCAGTATTTT,CASSYAQGVSTDTQYF
NA,16,TRBJ2-2,TRBV5-1,TRBD2,TGCGCCAGCAGCCGCTCGGGGGGTTCGAACACCGGGGAGCTGTTTTTT,CASSRSGGSNTGELFF
NA,17,TRBJ2-6,TRBV18,TRBD2,TGTGCCAGCTCACAACCGGGGGGGCAGGCTGGGGCCAACGTCCTGACTTTC,CASSQPGGQAGANVLTF
NA,17,TRBJ2-1,TRBV28,TRBD2,TGTGCCAGCAGCCAGACTAGCGTGTTACGCTCCTACAATGAGCAGTTCTTC,CASSQTSVLRSYNEQFF
once,16,TRBJ2-5,TRBV18,TRBD1,TGTGCCAGCTCACCGAGGACAGGGGGCTTTCAAGAGACCCAGTACTTC,CASSPRTGGFQETQYF
NA,13,TRBJ1-1,TRBV6-1,NA,TGTGCCAGCAATAAGAACCGAGGGCCGGAAGCTTTCTTT,CASNKNRGPEAFF
NA,14,TRBJ2-5,TRBV5-4,TRBD1,TGTGCCAGCAGTCGGGACAGATACCAAGAGACCCAGTACTTC,CASSRDRYQETQYF
NA,13,TRBJ1-1,TRBV5-1,TRBD1,TGCGCCAGCAGCGCGGACAGGGACACTGAAGCTTTCTTT,CASSADRDTEAFF
NA,15,TRBJ2-7,TRBV6-5,TRBD1,TGTGCCAGCAGCGATTCCGGGACAGGGGGCTACGAGCAGTACTTC,CASSDSGTGGYEQYF
NA,19,TRBJ1-4,TRBV19,NA,TGTGCCAGTAGTGTTTTACCGCGACAGAGCACTGCAACTAATGAAAAACTGTTTTTT,CASSVLPRQSTATNEKLFF
NA,16,TRBJ1-2,TRBV7-9,TRBD1,TGTGCCAGCAGCGCAGACGCGGGACAGCCGATTTATGGCTACACCTTC,CASSADAGQPIYGYTF
few,12,TRBJ1-2,TRBV6-5,NA,TGTGCCAGCAGGAGTACCTTCTATGGCTACACCTTC,CASRSTFYGYTF
once,13,TRBJ2-7,TRBV19,NA,TGTGCCAGTAGTACAGGGTTCTCCTACGAGCAGTACTTC,CASSTGFSYEQYF
once,14,TRBJ2-1,TRBV6-1,NA,TGTGCCAGCAGTGCGGTAAGCTCCTACAATGAGCAGTTCTTC,CASSAVSSYNEQFF
NA,13,TRBJ1-5,TRBV2,NA,TGTGCCAGCAGTCCGACAGATATCCAGCCCCAGCATTTT,CASSPTDIQPQHF
NA,15,TRBJ1-1,TRBV10-3,TRBD1,TGTGCCATCAACCAACGGACAGGGGTGGACACTGAAGCTTTCTTT,CAINQRTGVDTEAFF
NA,11,TRBJ2-1,TRBV5-5,NA,TGTGCCAGCAGTTTAGCGAATGAGCAGTTCTTC,CASSLANEQFF
once,13,TRBJ1-2,TRBV27,NA,TGTGCCAGCAGTTTTAGACAGAACTATGGCTACACCTTC,CASSFRQNYGYTF
NA,16,TRBJ2-1,TRBV4-3,TRBD2,TGCGCCAGCAGCCAAGAGGTAGGGACTACCTATAATGAGCAGTTCTTC,CASSQEVGTTYNEQFF
few,17,TRBJ2-5,TRBV5-1,TRBD2,TGCGCCAGCAGCCTGGGACTAGCGGGAGGAAGGGGCGAGACCCAGTACTTC,CASSLGLAGGRGETQYF
NA,14,TRBJ1-1,TRBV6-1,NA,TGTGCCAGCAGGAAGGACAACATGAACACTGAAGCTTTCTTT,CASRKDNMNTEAFF
few,14,TRBJ2-1,TRBV19,TRBD2,TGTGCCAGTCGACTAGCGGGTACCGTCGATGAGCAGTTCTTC,CASRLAGTVDEQFF
NA,16,TRBJ1-1,TRBV5-1,TRBD1,TGCGCCAGCAGCTTGGAACCACAGGGGCTGAACACTGAAGCTTTCTTT,CASSLEPQGLNTEAFF
few,14,TRBJ1-2,TRBV6-1,TRBD1,TGTGCCAGCAGTCTGGACAGGGCAGTCGGCGGCTACACCTTC,CASSLDRAVGGYTF
NA,14,TRBJ1-2,TRBV27,TRBD1,TGTGCCAGCAGCCGGGACAGGGCGATCTATGGCTACACCTTC,CASSRDRAIYGYTF
NA,17,TRBJ2-1,TRBV30,TRBD2,TGTGCCTGGAGTGTAGGGCTAGCGGGAAGCTCCTACAATGAGCAGTTCTTC,CAWSVGLAGSSYNEQFF
NA,14,TRBJ2-2,TRBV11-2,NA,TGTGCCAGCAGCCCGGGGTCCTACACCGGGGAGCTGTTTTTT,CASSPGSYTGELFF
NA,15,TRBJ2-1,TRBV5-1,TRBD2,TGCGCCAGCAGCTCGACTAGCGGGAGGGCCGGTGAGCAGTTCTTC,CASSSTSGRAGEQFF
few,11,TRBJ2-7,TRBV6-1,NA,TGTGCCGGCGGGTCTCTCTACGAGCAGTACTTC,CAGGSLYEQYF